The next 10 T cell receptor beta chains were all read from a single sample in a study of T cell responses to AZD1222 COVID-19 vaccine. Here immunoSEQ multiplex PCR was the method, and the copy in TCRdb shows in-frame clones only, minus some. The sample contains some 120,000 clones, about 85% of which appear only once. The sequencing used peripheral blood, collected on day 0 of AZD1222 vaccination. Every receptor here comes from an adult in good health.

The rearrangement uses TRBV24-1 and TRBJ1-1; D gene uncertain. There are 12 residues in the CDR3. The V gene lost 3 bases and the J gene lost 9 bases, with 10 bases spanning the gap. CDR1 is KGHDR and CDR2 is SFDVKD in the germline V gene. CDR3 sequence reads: CATSDPDKKAFF. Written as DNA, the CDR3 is TGTGCCACCAGTGATCCAGACAAAAAAGCTTTCTTT.

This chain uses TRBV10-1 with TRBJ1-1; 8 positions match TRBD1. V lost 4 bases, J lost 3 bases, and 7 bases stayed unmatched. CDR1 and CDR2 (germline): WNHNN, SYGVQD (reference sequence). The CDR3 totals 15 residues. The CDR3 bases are TGCGCCAGCAGTGTCTTGACAGGGGCCCACACTGAAGCTTTCTTT. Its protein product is CASSVLTGAHTEAFF.

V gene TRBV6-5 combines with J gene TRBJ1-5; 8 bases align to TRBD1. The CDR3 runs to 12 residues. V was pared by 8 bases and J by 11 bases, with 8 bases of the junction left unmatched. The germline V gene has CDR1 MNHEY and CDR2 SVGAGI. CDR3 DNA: TGTGCCAGCCTGGACAGGGTAGGGTCCCAGCATTTT. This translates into CASLDRVGSQHF.

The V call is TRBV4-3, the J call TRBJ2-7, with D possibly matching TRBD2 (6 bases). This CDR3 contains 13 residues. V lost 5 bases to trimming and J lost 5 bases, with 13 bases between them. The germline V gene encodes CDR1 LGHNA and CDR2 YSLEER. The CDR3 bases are TGCGCCAGCAGCTGGACTATCGCAGACGAGCAGTACTTC. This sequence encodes CASSWTIADEQYF.

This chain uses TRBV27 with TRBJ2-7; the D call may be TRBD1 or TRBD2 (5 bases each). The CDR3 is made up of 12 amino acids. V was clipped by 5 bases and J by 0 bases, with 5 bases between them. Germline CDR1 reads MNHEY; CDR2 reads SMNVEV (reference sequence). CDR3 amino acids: CASSGGSYEQYF. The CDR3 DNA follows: TGTGCCAGCAGTGGGGGCTCCTACGAGCAGTACTTC.

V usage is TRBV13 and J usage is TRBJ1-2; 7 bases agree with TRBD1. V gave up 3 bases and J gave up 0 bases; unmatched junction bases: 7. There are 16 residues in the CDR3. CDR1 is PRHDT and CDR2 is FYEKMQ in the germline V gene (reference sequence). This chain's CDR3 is CASSFYRDRANYGYTF. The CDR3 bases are TGTGCCAGCAGCTTCTACCGGGACAGAGCTAACTATGGCTACACCTTC.

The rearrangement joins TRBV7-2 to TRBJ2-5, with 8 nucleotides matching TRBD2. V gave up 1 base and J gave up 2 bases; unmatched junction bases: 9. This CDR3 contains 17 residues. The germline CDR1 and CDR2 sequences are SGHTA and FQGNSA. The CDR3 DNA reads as TGTGCCAGCAGCTTAGGGGACATCCCTAGCGGGCAAGAGACCCAGTACTTC. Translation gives CASSLGDIPSGQETQYF.

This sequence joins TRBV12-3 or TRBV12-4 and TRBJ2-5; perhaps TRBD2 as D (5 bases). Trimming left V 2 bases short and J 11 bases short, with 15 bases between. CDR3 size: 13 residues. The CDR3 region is CASSLSLGLTQYF. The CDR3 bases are TGTGCCAGCAGTTTATCCTTAGGACTGACGCAGTACTTC.

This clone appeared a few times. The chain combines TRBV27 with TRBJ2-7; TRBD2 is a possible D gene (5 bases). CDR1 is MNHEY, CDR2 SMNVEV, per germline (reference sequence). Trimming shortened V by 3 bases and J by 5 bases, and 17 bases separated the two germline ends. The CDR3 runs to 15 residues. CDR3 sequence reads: CASSFSEALRNEQYF. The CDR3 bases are TGTGCCAGCAGTTTTTCGGAGGCCCTTAGGAACGAGCAGTACTTC.

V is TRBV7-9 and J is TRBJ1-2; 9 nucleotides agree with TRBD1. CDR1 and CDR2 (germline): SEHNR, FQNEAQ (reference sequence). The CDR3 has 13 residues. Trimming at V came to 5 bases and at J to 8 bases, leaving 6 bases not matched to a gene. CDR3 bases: TGTGCCAGCAGCCCCGGGACAGGGATCGGCTACACCTTC. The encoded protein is CASSPGTGIGYTF.